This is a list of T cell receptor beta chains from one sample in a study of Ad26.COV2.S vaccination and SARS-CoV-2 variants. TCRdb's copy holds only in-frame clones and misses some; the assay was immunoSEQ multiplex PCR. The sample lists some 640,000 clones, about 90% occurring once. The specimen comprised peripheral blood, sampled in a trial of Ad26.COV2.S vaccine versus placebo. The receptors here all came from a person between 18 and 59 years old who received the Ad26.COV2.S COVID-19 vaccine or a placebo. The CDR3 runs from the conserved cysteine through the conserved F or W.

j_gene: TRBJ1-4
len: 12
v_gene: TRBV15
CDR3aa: CATTGVNEKLFF

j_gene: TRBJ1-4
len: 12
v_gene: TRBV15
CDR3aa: CATSRAQGALFF

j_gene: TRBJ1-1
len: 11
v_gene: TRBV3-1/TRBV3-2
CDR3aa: CASSQSTEAFF

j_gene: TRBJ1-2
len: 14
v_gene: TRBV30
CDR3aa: CAWSRDRGFYGYTF

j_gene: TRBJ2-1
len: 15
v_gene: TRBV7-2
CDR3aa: CASSLGLAGEREQFF

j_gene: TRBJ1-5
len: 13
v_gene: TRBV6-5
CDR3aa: CASSRDVYQPQHF

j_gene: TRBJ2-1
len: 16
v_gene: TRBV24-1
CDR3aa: CATSGIDGRTYNEQFF

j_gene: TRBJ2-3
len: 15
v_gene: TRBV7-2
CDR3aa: CASRWRGDSTDTQYF

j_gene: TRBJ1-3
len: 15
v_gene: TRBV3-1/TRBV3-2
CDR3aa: CASSQDHATGNTIYF

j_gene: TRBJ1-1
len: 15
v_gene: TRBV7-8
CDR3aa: CASSPRRGSYIEAFF

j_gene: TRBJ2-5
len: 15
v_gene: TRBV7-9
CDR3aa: CASSANLVYQETQYF

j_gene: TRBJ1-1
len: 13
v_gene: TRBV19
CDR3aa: CASSVGQDTEAFF

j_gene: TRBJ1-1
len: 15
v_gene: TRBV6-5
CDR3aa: CASIDGTGRIPEAFF

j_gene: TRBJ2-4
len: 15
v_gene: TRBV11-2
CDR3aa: CASSLEGPAVGVQYF

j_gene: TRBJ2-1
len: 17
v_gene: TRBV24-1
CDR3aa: CATSDALRDSREDEQFF

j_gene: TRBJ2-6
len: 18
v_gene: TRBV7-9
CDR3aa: CASRSDRGVVSGANVLTF

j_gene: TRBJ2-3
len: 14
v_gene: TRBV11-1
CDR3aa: CASSPRSGGDTQYF

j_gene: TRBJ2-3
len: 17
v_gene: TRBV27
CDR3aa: CASSYAGLAGDTDTQYF

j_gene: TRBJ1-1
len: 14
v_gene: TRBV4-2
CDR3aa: CASSQDGGATEAFF

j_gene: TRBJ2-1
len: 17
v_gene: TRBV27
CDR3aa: CASSPWTSGGGYNEQFF

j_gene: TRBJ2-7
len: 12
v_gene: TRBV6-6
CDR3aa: CASSPSGVQQYF

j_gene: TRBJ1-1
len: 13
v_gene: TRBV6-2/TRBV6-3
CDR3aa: CASSYRGGTEAFF

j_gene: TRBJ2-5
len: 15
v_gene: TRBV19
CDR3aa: CASSPNPGPQETQYF

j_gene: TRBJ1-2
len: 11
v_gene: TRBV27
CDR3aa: CATKDRQGYTF

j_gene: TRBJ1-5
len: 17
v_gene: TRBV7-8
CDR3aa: CASSSPPGTGGLQPQHF

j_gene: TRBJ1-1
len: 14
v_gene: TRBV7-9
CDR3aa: CASSLLGTAPEAFF

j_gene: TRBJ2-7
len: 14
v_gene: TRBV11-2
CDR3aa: CASSLVEDSYEQYF

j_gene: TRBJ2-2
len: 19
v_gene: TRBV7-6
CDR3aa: CASSLRAGTSGAGTGELFF

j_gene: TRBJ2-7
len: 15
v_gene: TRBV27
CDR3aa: CASSPSYSGTNEQYF

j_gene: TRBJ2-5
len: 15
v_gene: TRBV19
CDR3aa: CASSLAGTRYETQYF

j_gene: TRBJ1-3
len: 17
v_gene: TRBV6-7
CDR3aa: CASSYRPLQRSGNTIYF

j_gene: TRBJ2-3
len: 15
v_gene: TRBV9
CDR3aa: CASSRGTSGTDTQYF

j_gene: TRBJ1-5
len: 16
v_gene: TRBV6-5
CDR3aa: CASSSGTGDSNQPQHF

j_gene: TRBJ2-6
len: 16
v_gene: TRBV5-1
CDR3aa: CASSFDVGSGANVLTF

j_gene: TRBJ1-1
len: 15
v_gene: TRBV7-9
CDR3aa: CASSLGGRENTEAFF

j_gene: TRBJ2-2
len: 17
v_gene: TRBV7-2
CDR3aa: CASSPSGRKLGTGELFF

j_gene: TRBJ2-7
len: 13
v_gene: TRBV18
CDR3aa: CASSPTNSYEQYF

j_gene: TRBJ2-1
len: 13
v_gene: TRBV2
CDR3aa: CASSGLAYNEQFF

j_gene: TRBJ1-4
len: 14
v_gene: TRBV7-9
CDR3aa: CASRVGQDNEKLFF

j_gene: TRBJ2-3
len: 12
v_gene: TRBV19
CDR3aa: CASSIEGDTQYF

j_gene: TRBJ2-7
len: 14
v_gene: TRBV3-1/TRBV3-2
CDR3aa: CASSQPPTGGEQYF

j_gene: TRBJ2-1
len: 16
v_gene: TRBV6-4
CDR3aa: CASSDAGTRAYNEQFF

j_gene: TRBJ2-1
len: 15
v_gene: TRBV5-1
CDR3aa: CASSVRAGVGNEQFF

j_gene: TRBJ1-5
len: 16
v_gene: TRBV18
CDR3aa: CASSPETGASNQPQHF

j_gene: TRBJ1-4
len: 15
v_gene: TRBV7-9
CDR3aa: CASSVPSEASEKLFF

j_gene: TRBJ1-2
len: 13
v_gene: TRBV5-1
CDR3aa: CATTLPGQAGYTF

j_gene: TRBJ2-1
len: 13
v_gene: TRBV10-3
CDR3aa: CATGLAGGNEQFF

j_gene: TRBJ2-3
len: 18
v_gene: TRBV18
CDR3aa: CASSPPRGTGAHTDTQYF

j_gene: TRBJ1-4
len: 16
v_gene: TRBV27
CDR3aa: CASSFRPVGTNEKLFF

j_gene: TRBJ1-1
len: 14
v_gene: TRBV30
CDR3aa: CASQRTGPNTEAFF

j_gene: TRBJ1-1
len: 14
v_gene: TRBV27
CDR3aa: CASSGWDDPAEAFF

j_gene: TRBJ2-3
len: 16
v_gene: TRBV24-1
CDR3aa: CATSDLSSGSTDTQYF

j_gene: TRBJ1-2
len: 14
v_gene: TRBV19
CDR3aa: CASSIATGNYGYTF

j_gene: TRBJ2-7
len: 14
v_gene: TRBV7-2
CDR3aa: CASSFSGSSYEQYF

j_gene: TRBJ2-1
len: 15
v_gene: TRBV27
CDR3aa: CASSLGPQAHNEQFF

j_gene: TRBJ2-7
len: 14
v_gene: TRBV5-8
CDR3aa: CASSGMTGIYEQYF

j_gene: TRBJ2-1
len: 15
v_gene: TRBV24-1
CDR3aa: CATRAGAAQYNEQFF

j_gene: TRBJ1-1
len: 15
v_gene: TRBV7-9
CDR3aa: CASSSFTWGKAEAFF

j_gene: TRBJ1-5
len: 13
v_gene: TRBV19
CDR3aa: CASSTGLGQPQHF

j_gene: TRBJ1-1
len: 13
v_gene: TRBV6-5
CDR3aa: CASSNRGSTEAFF